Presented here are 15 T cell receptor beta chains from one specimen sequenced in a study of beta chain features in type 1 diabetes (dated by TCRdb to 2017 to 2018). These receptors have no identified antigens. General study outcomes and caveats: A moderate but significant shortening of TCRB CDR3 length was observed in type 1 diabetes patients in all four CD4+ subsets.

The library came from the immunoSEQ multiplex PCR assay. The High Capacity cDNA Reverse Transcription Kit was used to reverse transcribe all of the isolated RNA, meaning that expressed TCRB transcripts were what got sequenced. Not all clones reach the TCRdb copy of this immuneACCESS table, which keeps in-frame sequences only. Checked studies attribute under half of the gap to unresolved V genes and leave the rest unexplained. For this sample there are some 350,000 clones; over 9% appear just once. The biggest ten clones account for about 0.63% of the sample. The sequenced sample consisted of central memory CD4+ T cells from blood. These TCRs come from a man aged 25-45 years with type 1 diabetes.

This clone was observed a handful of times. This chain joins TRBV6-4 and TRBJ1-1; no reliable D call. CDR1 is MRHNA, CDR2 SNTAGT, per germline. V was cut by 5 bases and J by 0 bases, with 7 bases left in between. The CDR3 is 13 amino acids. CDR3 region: CASSPSLNTEAFF. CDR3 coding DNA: TGTGCCAGCAGTCCCAGCTTGAACACTGAAGCTTTCTTT.

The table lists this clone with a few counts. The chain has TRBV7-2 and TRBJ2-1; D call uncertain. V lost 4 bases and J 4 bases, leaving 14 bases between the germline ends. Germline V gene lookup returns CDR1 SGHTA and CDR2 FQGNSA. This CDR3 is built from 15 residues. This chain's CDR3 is CASSSSSLGYNEQFF. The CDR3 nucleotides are TGTGCCAGCAGCTCCTCATCCTTAGGATACAATGAGCAGTTCTTC.

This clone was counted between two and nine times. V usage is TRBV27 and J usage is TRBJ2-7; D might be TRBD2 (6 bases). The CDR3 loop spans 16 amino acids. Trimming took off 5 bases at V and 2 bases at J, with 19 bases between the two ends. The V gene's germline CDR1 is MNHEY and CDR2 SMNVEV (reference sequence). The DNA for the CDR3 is TGTGCCAGCAGTCTCCGTGGAGGTGGGGGGACCTACGAGCAGTACTTC. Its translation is CASSLRGGGGTYEQYF.

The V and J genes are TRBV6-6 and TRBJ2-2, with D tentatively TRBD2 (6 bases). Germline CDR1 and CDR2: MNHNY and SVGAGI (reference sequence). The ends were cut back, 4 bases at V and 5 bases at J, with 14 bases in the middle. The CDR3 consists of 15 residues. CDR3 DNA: TGTGCCAGCAGTTTCCGGGAGAGCGGGACCGGGGAGCTGTTTTTT. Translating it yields CASSFRESGTGELFF.

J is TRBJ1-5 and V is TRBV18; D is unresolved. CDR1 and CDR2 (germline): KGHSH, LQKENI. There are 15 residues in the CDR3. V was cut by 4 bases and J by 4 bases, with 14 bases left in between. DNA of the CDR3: TGTGCCAGCTCACAAGGGTCGGTAGCTAATCAGCCCCAGCATTTT. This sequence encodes CASSQGSVANQPQHF.

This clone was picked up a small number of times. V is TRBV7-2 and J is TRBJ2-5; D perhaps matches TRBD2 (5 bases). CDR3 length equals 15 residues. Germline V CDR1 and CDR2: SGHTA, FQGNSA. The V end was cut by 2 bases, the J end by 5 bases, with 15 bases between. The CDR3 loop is CASSLPNSAQETQYF. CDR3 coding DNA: TGTGCCAGCAGCTTACCTAATAGCGCGCAGGAGACCCAGTACTTC. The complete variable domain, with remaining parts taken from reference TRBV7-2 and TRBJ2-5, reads GAGVSQSPSNKVTEKGKDVELRCDPISGHTALYWYRQSLGQGLEFLIYFQGNSAPDKSGLPSDRFSAERTGGSVSTLTIQRTQQEDSAVYLCASSLPNSAQETQYFGPGTRLLVL.

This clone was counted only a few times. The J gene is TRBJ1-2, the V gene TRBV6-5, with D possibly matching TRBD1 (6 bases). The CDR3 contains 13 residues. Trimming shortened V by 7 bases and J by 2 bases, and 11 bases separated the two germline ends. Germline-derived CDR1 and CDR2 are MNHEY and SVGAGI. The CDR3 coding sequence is TGTGCCAGCACTCCGGGACAAAACTATGGCTACACCTTC. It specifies CASTPGQNYGYTF.

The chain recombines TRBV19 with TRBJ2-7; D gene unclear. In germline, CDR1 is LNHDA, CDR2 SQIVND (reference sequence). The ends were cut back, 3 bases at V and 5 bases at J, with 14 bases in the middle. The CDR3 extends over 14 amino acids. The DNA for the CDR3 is TGTGCCAGTAGTATGAAGGGTTTGAGCAACGAGCAGTACTTC. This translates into CASSMKGLSNEQYF.

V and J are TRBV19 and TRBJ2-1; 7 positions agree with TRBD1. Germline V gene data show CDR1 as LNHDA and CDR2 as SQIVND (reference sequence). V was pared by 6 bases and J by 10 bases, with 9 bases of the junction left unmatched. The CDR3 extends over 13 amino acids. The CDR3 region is CASRTTGTEEQFF. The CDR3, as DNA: TGTGCCAGTAGGACAACCGGGACAGAAGAGCAGTTCTTC. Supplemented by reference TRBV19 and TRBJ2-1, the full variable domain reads DGGITQSPKYLFRKEGQNVTLSCEQNLNHDAMYWYRQDPGQGLRLIYYSQIVNDFQKGDIAEGYSVSREKKESFPLTVTSAQKNPTAFYLCASRTTGTEEQFFGPGTRLTVL.

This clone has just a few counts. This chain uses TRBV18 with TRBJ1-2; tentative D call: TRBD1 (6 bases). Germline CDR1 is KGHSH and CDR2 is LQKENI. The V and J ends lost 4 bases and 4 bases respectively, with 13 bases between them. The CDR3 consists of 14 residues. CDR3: CASSQTGRRYGYTF. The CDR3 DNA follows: TGTGCCAGCTCACAAACAGGGCGGCGCTATGGCTACACCTTC. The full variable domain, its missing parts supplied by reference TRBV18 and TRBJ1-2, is NAGVMQNPRHLVRRRGQEARLRCSPMKGHSHVYWYRQLPEEGLKFMVYLQKENIIDESGMPKERFSAEFPKEGPSILRIQQVVRGDSAAYFCASSQTGRRYGYTFGSGTRLTVV.

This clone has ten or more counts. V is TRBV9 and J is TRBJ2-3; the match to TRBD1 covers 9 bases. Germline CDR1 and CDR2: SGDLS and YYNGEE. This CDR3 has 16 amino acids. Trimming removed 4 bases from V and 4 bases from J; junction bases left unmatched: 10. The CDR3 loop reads CASSPEGTGNSDTQYF. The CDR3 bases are TGTGCCAGCAGCCCAGAGGGGACAGGGAATTCAGATACGCAGTATTTT.

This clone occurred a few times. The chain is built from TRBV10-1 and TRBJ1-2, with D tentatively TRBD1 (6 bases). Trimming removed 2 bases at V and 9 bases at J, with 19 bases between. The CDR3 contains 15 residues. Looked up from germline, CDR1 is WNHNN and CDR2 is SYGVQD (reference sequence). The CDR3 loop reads CASSEVKGGGMSYTF. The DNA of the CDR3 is TGCGCCAGCAGTGAGGTGAAAGGGGGTGGAATGAGCTACACCTTC.

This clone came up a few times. The CDR3 DNA reads TGTGCCAGCAGCCCAAGACAGGGCGCTAATGAAAAACTGTTTTTT. Translating it yields CASSPRQGANEKLFF. This chain joins TRBV7-2 and TRBJ1-4, with 7 bases aligning to TRBD1. CDR1 and CDR2 from the germline V gene are SGHTA and FQGNSA. The CDR3 covers 15 residues. The junction had 6 bases not matched to a gene; V was cut back by 5 bases and J by 3 bases.

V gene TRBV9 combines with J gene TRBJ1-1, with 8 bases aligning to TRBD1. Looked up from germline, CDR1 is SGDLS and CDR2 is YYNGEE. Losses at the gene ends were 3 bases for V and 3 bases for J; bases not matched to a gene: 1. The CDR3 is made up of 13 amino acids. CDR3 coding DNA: TGTGCCAGCAGCGAACAGGGGGACACTGAAGCTTTCTTT. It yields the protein CASSEQGDTEAFF.

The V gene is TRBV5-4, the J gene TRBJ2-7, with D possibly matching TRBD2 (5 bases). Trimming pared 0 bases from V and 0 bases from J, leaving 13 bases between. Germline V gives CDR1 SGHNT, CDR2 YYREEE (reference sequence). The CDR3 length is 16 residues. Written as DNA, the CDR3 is TGTGCCAGCAGCTTGGAGACGGGGAAGCACTCCTACGAGCAGTACTTC. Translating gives CASSLETGKHSYEQYF.